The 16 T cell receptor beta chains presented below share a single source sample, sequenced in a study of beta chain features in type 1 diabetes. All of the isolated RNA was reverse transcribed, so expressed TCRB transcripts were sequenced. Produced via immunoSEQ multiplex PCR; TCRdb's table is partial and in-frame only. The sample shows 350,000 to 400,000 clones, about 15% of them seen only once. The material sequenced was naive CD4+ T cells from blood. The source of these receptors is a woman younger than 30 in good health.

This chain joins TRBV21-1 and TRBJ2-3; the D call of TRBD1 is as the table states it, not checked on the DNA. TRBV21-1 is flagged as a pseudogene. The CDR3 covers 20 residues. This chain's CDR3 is CASSSVSFPTQGDGTDTQYF. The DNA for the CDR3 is TGTGCCAGCAGCAGTGTCTCTTTCCCCACACAGGGAGATGGCACAGATACGCAGTATTTT.

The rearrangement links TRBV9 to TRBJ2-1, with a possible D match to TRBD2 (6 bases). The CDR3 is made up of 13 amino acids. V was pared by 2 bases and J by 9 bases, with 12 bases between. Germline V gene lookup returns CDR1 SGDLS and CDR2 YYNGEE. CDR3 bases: TGTGCCAGCAGCGTCCGACTAGTTAGTGAGCAGTTCTTC. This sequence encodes CASSVRLVSEQFF.

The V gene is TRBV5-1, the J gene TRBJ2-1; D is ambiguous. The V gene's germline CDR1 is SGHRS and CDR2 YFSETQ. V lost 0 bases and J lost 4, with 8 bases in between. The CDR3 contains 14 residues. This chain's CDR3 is CASSLAPVYNEQFF. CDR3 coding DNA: TGCGCCAGCAGCTTGGCTCCCGTTTACAATGAGCAGTTCTTC.

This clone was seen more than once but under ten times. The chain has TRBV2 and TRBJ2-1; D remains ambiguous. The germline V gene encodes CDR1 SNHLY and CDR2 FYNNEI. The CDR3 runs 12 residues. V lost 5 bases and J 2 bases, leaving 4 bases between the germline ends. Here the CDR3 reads CASSSTYNEQFF. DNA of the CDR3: TGTGCCAGCAGTTCCACCTACAATGAGCAGTTCTTC.

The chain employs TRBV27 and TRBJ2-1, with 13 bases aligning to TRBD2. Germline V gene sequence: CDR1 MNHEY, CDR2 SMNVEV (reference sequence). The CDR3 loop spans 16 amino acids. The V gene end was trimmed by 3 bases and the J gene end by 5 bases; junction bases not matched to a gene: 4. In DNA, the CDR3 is TGTGCCAGCAGTTTCCCGGGACTAGCGGGAAACAATGAGCAGTTCTTC. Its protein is CASSFPGLAGNNEQFF.

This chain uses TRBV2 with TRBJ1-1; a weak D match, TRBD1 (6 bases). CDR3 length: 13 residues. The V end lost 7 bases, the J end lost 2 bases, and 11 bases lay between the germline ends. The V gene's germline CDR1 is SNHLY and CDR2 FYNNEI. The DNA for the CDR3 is TGTGCCAGCAATATGGGGGCAAACACTGAAGCTTTCTTT. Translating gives CASNMGANTEAFF.

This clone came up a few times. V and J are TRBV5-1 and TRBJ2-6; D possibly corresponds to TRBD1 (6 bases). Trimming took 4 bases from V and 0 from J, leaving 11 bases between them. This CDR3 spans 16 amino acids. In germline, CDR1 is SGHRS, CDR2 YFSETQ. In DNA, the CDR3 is TGCGCCAGCAGCCCGGGACACCACTCTGGGGCCAACGTCCTGACTTTC. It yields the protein CASSPGHHSGANVLTF.

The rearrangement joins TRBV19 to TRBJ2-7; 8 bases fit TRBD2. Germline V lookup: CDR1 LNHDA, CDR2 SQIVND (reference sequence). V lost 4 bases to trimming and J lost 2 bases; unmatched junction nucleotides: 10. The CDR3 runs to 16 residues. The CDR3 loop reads CASSTRSGSATYEQYF. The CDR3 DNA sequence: TGTGCCAGTAGTACTCGAAGCGGGAGCGCTACCTACGAGCAGTACTTC.

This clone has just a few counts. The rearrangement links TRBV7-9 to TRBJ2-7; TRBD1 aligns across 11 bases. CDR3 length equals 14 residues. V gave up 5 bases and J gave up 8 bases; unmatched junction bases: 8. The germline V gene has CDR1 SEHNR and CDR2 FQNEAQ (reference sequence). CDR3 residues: CASSPDRGHEKQYF. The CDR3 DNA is TGTGCCAGCAGCCCGGACAGGGGGCACGAAAAGCAGTACTTC.

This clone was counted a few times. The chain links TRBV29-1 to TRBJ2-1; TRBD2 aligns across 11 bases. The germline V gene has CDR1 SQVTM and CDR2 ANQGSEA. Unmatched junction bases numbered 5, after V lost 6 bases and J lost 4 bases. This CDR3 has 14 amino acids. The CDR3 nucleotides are TGCAGCGTAGCTAGCGGGGGGTCATACAATGAGCAGTTCTTC. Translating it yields CSVASGGSYNEQFF.

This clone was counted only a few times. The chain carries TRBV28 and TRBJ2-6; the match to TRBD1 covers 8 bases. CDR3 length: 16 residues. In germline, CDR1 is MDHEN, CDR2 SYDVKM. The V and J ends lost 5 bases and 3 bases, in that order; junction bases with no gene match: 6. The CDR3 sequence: CASSITGGGGANVLTF. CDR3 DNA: TGTGCCAGCAGTATCACAGGGGGTGGTGGGGCCAACGTCCTGACTTTC.

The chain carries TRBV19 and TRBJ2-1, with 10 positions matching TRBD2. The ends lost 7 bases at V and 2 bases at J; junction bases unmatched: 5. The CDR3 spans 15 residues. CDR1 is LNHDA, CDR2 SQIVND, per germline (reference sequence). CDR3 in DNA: TGTGCCAGTATGGGAACTAGCGGGGCCTACAATGAGCAGTTCTTC. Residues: CASMGTSGAYNEQFF.

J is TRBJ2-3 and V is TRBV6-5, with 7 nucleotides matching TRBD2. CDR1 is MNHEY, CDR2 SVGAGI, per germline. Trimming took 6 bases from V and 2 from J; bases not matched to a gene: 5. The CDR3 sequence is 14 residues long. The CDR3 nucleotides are TGTGCCAGCAGAACGGGACTATCCACAGATACGCAGTATTTT. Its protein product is CASRTGLSTDTQYF.

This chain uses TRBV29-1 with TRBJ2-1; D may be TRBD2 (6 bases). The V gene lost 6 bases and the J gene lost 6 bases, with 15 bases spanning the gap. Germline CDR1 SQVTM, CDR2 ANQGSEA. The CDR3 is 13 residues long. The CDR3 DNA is TGCAGCGTGCATGGGACTCGCCCCAATGAGCAGTTCTTC. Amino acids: CSVHGTRPNEQFF.

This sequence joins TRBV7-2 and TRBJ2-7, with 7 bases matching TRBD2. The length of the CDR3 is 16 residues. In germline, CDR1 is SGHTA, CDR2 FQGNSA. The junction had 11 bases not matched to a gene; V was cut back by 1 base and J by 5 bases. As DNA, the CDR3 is TGTGCCAGCAGCTTAGTATTGGGCGGGAGTAGCCACGAGCAGTACTTC. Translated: CASSLVLGGSSHEQYF.

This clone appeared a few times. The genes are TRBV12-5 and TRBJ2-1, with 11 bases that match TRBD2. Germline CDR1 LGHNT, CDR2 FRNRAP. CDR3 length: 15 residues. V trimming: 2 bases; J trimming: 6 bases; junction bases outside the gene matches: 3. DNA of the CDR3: TGTGCTAGTGGTTTGAAGGGGACTAGCGGCAATGAGCAGTTCTTC. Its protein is CASGLKGTSGNEQFF.